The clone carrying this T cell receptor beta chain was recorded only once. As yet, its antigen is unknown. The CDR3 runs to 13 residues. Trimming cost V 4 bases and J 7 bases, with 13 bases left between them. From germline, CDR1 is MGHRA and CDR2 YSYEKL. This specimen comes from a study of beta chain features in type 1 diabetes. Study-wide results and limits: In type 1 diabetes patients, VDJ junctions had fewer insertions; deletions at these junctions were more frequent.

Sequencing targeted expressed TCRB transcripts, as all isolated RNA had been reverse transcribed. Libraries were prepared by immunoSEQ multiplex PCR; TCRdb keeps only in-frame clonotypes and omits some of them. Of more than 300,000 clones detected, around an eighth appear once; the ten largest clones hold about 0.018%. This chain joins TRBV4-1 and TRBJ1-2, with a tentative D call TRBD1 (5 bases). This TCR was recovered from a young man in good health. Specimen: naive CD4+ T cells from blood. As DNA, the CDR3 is TGCGCCAGCAGCCTTTTAGGGGTATCTGGCTACACCTTC. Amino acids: CASSLLGVSGYTF.